This record looks at one TCR beta chain sequence and its context. Here immunoSEQ multiplex PCR was the method, and the copy in TCRdb shows in-frame clones only, minus some. Among approximately 270,000 clones listed, around 84% were seen once. The data originate from a study of blood T cell repertoires in COVID-19. Across the study: Acute and convalescent COVID-19 specimens originated in the United States, Italy and Spain.

Sample: PBMCs or T cells enriched from blood (not recorded which). The source of this sequence is a man aged 35-49 years who had recovered from COVID-19.

CDR3 nucleotide sequence: TGTGCCAGCAGCTTAGGTCGGGACAGGGGCCCTCTTCAGTACTTC. It encodes CASSLGRDRGPLQYF. The chain couples TRBV7-9 to TRBJ2-4, with TRBD1 identical over 10 bases. V shed 1 base and J 11 bases; nucleotides not matched to a gene: 8. This CDR3 is built from 15 residues. Germline V gene sequence: CDR1 SEHNR, CDR2 FQNEAQ (reference sequence). Supplemented by reference TRBV7-9 and TRBJ2-4, the full variable domain reads DTGVSQNPRHKITKRGQNVTFRCDPISEHNRLYWYRQTLGQGPEFLTYFQNEAQLEKSRLLSDRFSAERPKGSFSTLEIQRTEQGDSAMYLCASSLGRDRGPLQYFGAGTRLSVL.